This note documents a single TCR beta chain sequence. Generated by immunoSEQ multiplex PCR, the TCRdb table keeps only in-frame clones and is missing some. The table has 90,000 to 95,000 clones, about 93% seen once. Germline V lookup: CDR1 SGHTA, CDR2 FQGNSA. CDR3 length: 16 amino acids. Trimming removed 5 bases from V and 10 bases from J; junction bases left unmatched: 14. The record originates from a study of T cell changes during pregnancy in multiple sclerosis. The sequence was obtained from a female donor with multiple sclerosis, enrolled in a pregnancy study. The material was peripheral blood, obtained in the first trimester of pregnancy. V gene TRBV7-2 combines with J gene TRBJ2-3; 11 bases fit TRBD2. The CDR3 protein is CASSPRQLAGAQAQYF. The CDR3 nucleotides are TGTGCCAGCAGCCCACGTCAACTAGCGGGGGCTCAAGCGCAGTATTTT.